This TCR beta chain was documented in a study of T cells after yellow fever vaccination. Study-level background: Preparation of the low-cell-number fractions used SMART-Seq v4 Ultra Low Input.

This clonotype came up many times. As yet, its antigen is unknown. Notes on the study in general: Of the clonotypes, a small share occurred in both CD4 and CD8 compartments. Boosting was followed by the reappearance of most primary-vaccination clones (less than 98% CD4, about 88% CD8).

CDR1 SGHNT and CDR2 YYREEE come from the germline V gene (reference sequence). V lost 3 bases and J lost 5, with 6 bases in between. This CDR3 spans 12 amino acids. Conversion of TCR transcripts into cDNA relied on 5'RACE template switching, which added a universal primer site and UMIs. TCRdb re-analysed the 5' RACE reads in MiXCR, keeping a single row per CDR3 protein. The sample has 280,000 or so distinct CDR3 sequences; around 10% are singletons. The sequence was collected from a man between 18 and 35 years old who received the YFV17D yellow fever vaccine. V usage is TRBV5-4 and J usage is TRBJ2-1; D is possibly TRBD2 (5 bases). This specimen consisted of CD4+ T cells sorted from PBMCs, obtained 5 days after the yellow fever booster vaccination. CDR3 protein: CASSSLDNEQFF. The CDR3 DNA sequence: TGTGCCAGCAGCTCACTAGACAATGAGCAGTTCTTC.